This entry is about one T cell receptor beta chain. This record belongs to a study of blood T cell repertoires in COVID-19. Original processing methods: Nucleated cell counts were estimated from reference gene primer amplification. The data were produced by immunoSEQ multiplex PCR, yet TCRdb's version contains in-frame clones alone and is incomplete. The DNA was the basis for D and trimming; V, J and clone size are from that table. The top ten clones hold approximately 8% of a sample with about 190,000 clones, 82% of them seen once. V was cut by 0 bases and J by 8 bases, with 11 bases left in between. The germline CDR1 and CDR2 sequences are SGHNT and YYREEE (reference sequence). The CDR3 sequence is 13 residues long.

The receptor was derived from a woman aged 55-69 years with COVID-19, enrolled during active disease. The V gene is TRBV5-4, the J gene TRBJ1-2, with D possibly TRBD1 on 5 matching bases. Sequencing was performed on peripheral blood. The chain's CDR3 is CASSLVEGMGYTF. The CDR3 DNA sequence: TGTGCCAGCAGCTTGGTGGAGGGGATGGGCTACACCTTC.